These 19 T cell receptor beta chains came from one sample sequenced in a study of early T cells in non-severe SARS-CoV-2 infection (dated by TCRdb to the early 2020s). Library prep was done by 5' RACE. TCRdb names NextSeq 500 as the instrument used. Through fastp at Q25 and MiXCR, TCRdb rebuilt clones from the public reads, retaining in-frame beta chains. When rows share a CDR3 protein, they turn into one entry using the most common DNA and genes. The table for this sample lists tens of thousands of distinct CDR3 sequences; approximately 6.9% of them were counted only once. Just over 4% of the sample is in the top ten clones. Sequenced sample: whole blood. All receptors derive from an adult who was a healthcare worker with PCR-confirmed SARS-CoV-2 infection or an uninfected control (not recorded which).

In this sample, this clonotype turned up many times. The J gene is TRBJ2-3, the V gene TRBV12-3 or TRBV12-4; D is ambiguous. Trimming took 0 bases from V and 1 from J, leaving 8 bases between them. The CDR3 runs to 15 residues. The chain's CDR3 is CASSLAGFGTDTQYF. The CDR3 DNA is TGTGCCAGCAGTTTAGCAGGGTTCGGCACAGATACGCAGTATTTT.

This clonotype came up many times. The CDR3 region is CASSPKTNEKLFF. The CDR3 DNA reads as TGTGCCAGCTCACCGAAGACTAATGAAAAACTGTTTTTT. J is TRBJ1-4 and V is TRBV18, with D hard to call. The CDR3 runs to 13 residues. V shed 3 bases and J shed 2 bases, with 4 bases lying between them. The germline V gene encodes CDR1 KGHSH and CDR2 LQKENI.

At least ten counts were recorded for this clonotype. V is TRBV19 and J is TRBJ1-1, with 9 bases fitting TRBD1. J was trimmed by 5 bases and V by 5 bases; bases with no gene match: 9. CDR3 length: 15 amino acids. The germline gives CDR1 LNHDA, CDR2 SQIVND (reference sequence). The CDR3 is CASSGYGQGRTEAFF. The DNA for the CDR3 is TGTGCCAGTAGTGGCTATGGACAGGGGAGAACTGAAGCTTTCTTT.

This clonotype was seen ten or more times. The rearrangement joins TRBV20-1 to TRBJ1-2, with D tentatively TRBD1 (6 bases). This CDR3 contains 13 residues. V shed 3 bases and J shed 2 bases, with 10 bases lying between them. CDR1 is DFQATT and CDR2 is SNEGSKA in the germline V gene (reference sequence). CDR3 DNA: TGCAGTGCTAGTAGGCAGGGGAACTATGGCTACACCTTC. Amino acids: CSASRQGNYGYTF.

This clonotype was detected ten times or more. The chain couples TRBV6-5 to TRBJ2-2, with 9 nucleotides matching TRBD2. The CDR3 contains 14 residues. Germline assignment: CDR1 MNHEY and CDR2 SVGAGI. V shed 6 bases, J shed 5 bases, and the junction held 4 bases outside the gene matches. The chain's CDR3 is CASRTSGLTGELFF. Here the CDR3 DNA reads TGTGCCAGCAGGACTAGCGGACTTACCGGGGAGCTGTTTTTT.

This clonotype occurred many times. This chain links TRBV6-4 with TRBJ2-1; TRBD2 matches 11 bases. The CDR3 totals 15 residues. Per germline, CDR1 MRHNA and CDR2 SNTAGT. J gave up 9 bases and V 4 bases, and 8 bases lay outside the gene matches. The CDR3 protein is CASSVEGTSGGEQFF. DNA for the CDR3: TGTGCCAGCAGTGTCGAGGGTACTAGCGGGGGTGAGCAGTTCTTC.

There are many counts of this clonotype. This sequence joins TRBV11-2 and TRBJ2-7, with 9 bases matching TRBD1. V gave up 5 bases and J gave up 2 bases; unmatched junction bases: 10. The CDR3 contains 16 residues. Germline loops: CDR1 SGHAT, CDR2 FQNNGV. The CDR3 nucleotides read TGTGCCAGCAGCCCACCCACAGGGGGCCACGCCTACGAGCAGTACTTC. Translating gives CASSPPTGGHAYEQYF.

This clonotype was seen more than once but under ten times. The chain carries TRBV3-1 and TRBJ1-1, with no clear D. V dropped 3 bases and J dropped 4 bases, with 6 bases sitting between them. CDR3 length: 12 residues. Germline CDR1 LGHDT, CDR2 YNNKEL (reference sequence). In DNA, the CDR3 is TGTGCCAGCAGCCATGATGGCACTGAAGCTTTCTTT. This encodes CASSHDGTEAFF.

At least ten counts were recorded for this clonotype. This chain joins TRBV7-3 and TRBJ1-1; no definite D call. The CDR3 totals 13 residues. V was trimmed by 2 bases and J by 2 bases, leaving 6 bases between them. Germline V CDR1 and CDR2: SGHTA, FQGTGA. CDR3 in DNA: TGTGCCAGCAGCTTATCAGTAAACACTGAAGCTTTCTTT. It codes for CASSLSVNTEAFF.

This chain links TRBV18 with TRBJ2-3, with D perhaps matching TRBD2 (5 bases). V lost 6 bases, J lost 4 bases, and 11 bases lay in between. The CDR3 totals 13 residues. Germline V gene lookup returns CDR1 KGHSH and CDR2 LQKENI. In DNA form, the CDR3 reads TGTGCCAGCTCGACGGGATCTCCAGATACGCAGTATTTT. This encodes CASSTGSPDTQYF.

This clonotype was seen repeatedly, ten times or more. The V gene is TRBV6-2 or TRBV6-3, the J gene TRBJ2-3; the D call may be TRBD1 or TRBD2 (5 bases each). The CDR3 is 13 amino acids. V gave up 7 bases and J gave up 2 bases, with 10 bases separating them. CDR1 MNHEY and CDR2 SVGEGT come from the germline V gene. The CDR3 spells CASISGATDTQYF. The CDR3 DNA reads TGTGCCAGCATCTCCGGGGCCACAGATACGCAGTATTTT.

This clonotype was counted at least ten times. The V and J genes are TRBV12-3 or TRBV12-4 and TRBJ1-1, with D possibly being TRBD1 (5 bases). Trimming left V 10 bases short and J 0 bases short, with 18 bases between. This CDR3 has 15 amino acids. The CDR3 reads CAIRGDAPLNTEAFF. The CDR3 nucleotides read TGTGCCATCCGAGGGGACGCGCCATTGAACACTGAAGCTTTCTTT.

This clonotype was found many times. The J gene is TRBJ1-5, the V gene TRBV5-1; D gene unclear. The CDR3 totals 13 residues. Germline V gene sequence: CDR1 SGHRS, CDR2 YFSETQ. V lost 3 bases and J 0 bases, leaving 4 bases between the germline ends. CDR3 coding DNA: TGCGCCAGCAGCTCCAATAGCAATCAGCCCCAGCATTTT. It yields the protein CASSSNSNQPQHF.

Only a few counts were recorded for this clonotype. CDR3 coding DNA: TGCAGTGCTAGAGATTCCTATCGGGGTGAAAAACTGTTTTTT. Protein sequence: CSARDSYRGEKLFF. The rearrangement joins TRBV20-1 to TRBJ1-4; D is uncertain. The CDR3 has 14 residues. The V end lost 0 bases, the J end lost 7 bases, and 12 bases lay between the germline ends. Looked up from germline, CDR1 is DFQATT and CDR2 is SNEGSKA (reference sequence).

This clonotype was observed a few times. The rearrangement uses TRBV5-5 and TRBJ2-5, with D possibly being TRBD1 (6 bases). The length of the CDR3 is 15 residues. V was clipped by 8 bases and J by 0 bases, with 17 bases between them. Per germline, CDR1 SGHKS and CDR2 YYEKEE (reference sequence). The CDR3 DNA sequence: TGTGCCAGTAACTCGGGACACATGTACCAAGAGACCCAGTACTTC. Protein sequence: CASNSGHMYQETQYF.

This clonotype was picked up many times. CDR3 sequence reads: CASSRLTGASEKLFF. The DNA for the CDR3 is TGCGCCAGCAGCCGGTTGACAGGGGCTAGTGAAAAACTGTTTTTT. V usage is TRBV4-1 and J usage is TRBJ1-4, with TRBD1 identical over 8 bases. V was clipped by 4 bases and J by 7 bases; unmatched bases: 8. The germline gives CDR1 MGHRA, CDR2 YSYEKL. The CDR3 spans 15 residues.

This clonotype was recorded many times. The genes are TRBV20-1 and TRBJ2-7, with D perhaps being TRBD1 or TRBD2 (5 bases each). V was shortened by 3 bases and J by 2 bases, with 14 bases between the two germline ends. The CDR3 runs 14 residues. Germline CDR1 and CDR2: DFQATT and SNEGSKA (reference sequence). The CDR3 reads CSARGDLGPYEQYF. The DNA for the CDR3 is TGCAGTGCTAGGGGGGATTTAGGTCCCTACGAGCAGTACTTC.

The chain recombines TRBV5-1 with TRBJ2-1; a weak D match, TRBD1 (5 bases). Germline V CDR1 and CDR2: SGHRS, YFSETQ. The CDR3 covers 15 residues. The V gene lost 0 bases and the J gene lost 10 bases, with 17 bases spanning the gap. CDR3 nucleotides: TGCGCCAGCAGCTTGGTGGCAGGGCACCAGAGGGAGCAGTTCTTC. Translated: CASSLVAGHQREQFF.

This clonotype has at least ten counts. The chain recombines TRBV5-8 with TRBJ2-5; TRBD1 matches 8 bases. Germline V gene lookup returns CDR1 SGHTS and CDR2 YDEGEE. J lost 6 bases, V lost 4 bases, and 17 bases had no gene match. CDR3 length equals 17 residues. CDR3 protein: CASSPIPGTGGMKTQYF. The CDR3 DNA follows: TGTGCCAGCAGCCCGATACCCGGGACAGGAGGGATGAAGACCCAGTACTTC.